These T cell receptor beta chains were read from a single sample in a study of cytomegalovirus exposure and HLA in healthy donors. The protocol was immunoSEQ multiplex PCR, while the TCRdb copy is restricted to in-frame clones and leaves out a portion. The sample holds about 120,000 clones; around 73% are singletons and the top ten take 8.2%. Sequencing used PBMCs. The receptors were sampled from a woman aged 35 to 49 in good health and CMV-seropositive. CDR3s include the opening cysteine and the closing phenylalanine or tryptophan. Expanded clones are given a class, and other clones once, few, many or no size at all.

j_call	v_call	clone_size	cdr3_aa
TRBJ1-1	TRBV7-6	-	CASSLVYSRSPTEAFF
TRBJ2-1	TRBV5-8	-	CASSLYRGDEQFF
TRBJ2-2	TRBV1	-	CTSSQAVRAGVPTGELFF
TRBJ2-7	TRBV5-1	-	CASTLGSSYEQYF
TRBJ2-5	TRBV14	-	CASSQGGTGKTQYF
TRBJ1-1	TRBV11-2	-	CASSPGRNFAFF
TRBJ1-6	TRBV10-3	many	CAISESPLEGGSPLHF
TRBJ1-6	TRBV15	-	CATSRDRQGSSPLHF
TRBJ1-6	TRBV6-6	-	CASLAGASSYNSPLHF
TRBJ2-1	TRBV4-2	few	CASSQGDRGTNNEQFF
TRBJ1-1	TRBV9	-	CASSTPGETTEAFF
TRBJ1-6	TRBV4-1	few	CASSQAPILGGVNSPLHF
TRBJ2-6	TRBV7-9	-	CASSYTTSGANVLTF
TRBJ2-1	TRBV7-2	-	CASSPDWGRNEQFF
TRBJ2-7	TRBV7-2	-	CASSLGAGATYEQYF
TRBJ1-1	TRBV9	large	CASSLDSTEAFF
TRBJ2-7	TRBV5-1	-	CASSSGQGQTYEQYF
TRBJ2-5	TRBV11-2	-	CASSPLPGQGNQETQYF